The table lists the clone carrying this T cell receptor beta chain with a few counts. The data belong to a study of T cell clones after liver transplantation. CDR1 is SNHLY, CDR2 FYNNEI, per germline. CDR3 length: 16 residues. With V trimmed by 3 bases and J by 3 bases, 7 bases remained unmatched. The protocol was immunoSEQ multiplex PCR, while the TCRdb copy is restricted to in-frame clones and leaves out a portion. The table has some 61,000 clones, 60% to 80% seen once; the top ten hold roughly a tenth. The material was CD4+ T cells from blood, obtained at the 22-month timepoint. This chain links TRBV2 with TRBJ2-1; 8 bases fit TRBD2. This clonotype was sampled from a human patient who received a liver transplant. Among the T cells, some may be from the graft donor. CDR3 protein: CASSDAAGGNYNEQFF. The CDR3 region has the DNA TGTGCCAGCAGTGACGCTGCGGGGGGAAACTACAATGAGCAGTTCTTC. The full variable domain, rest sourced from reference TRBV2 and TRBJ2-1, is EPEVTQTPSHQVTQMGQEVILRCVPISNHLYFYWYRQILGQKVEFLVSFYNNEISEKSEIFDDQFSVERPDGSNFTLKIRSTKLEDSAMYFCASSDAAGGNYNEQFFGPGTRLTVL.